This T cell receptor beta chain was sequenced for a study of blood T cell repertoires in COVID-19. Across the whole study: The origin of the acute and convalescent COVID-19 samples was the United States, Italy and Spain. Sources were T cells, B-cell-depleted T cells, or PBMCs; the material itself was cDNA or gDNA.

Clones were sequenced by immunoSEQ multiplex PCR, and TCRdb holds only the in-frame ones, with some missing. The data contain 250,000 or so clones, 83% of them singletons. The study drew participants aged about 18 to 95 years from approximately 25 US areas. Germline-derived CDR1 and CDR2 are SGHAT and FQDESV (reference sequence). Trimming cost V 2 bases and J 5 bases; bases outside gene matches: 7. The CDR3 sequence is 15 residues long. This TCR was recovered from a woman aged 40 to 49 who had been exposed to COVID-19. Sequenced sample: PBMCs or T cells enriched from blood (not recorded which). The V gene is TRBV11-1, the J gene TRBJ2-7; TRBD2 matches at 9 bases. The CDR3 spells CASSLNGGGANEQYF. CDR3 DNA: TGTGCCAGCAGCTTAAACGGCGGGGGGGCCAACGAGCAGTACTTC.